This T cell receptor (beta chain) was identified in a study of cytomegalovirus exposure and HLA in healthy donors. This CDR3 comprises 14 residues. Germline assignment: CDR1 MNHNS and CDR2 SASEGT. V lost 6 bases to trimming and J lost 4 bases, with 12 bases between them. This clone has a single count. The study ran its PCR with 60 Vbeta and 13 Jbeta primers. The protocol was immunoSEQ multiplex PCR, while the TCRdb copy is restricted to in-frame clones and leaves out a portion. The profile shows 30,000 to 35,000 clones, about 80% of them singletons. Sequencing was carried out using PBMCs. V is TRBV6-1 and J is TRBJ1-4, with D possibly matching TRBD1 (6 bases). This clonotype was obtained from a male donor in good health and CMV-seronegative. As DNA, the CDR3 is TGTGCCAGCAGAGAACCACAGGGTAATGAAAAACTGTTTTTT. Its protein is CASREPQGNEKLFF.